This TCR beta chain was recovered during a study of blood T cell repertoires in COVID-19. Background on the study: Specimens from acute and convalescent COVID-19 originated in the United States, Italy and Spain. Sources were T cells, B-cell-depleted T cells, or PBMCs; the material itself was cDNA or gDNA.

Per the study methods: Reference gene primer amplification yielded estimated nucleated cell counts. Produced via immunoSEQ multiplex PCR; TCRdb's table is partial and in-frame only. V and J calls and clone size are those listed in that table; D and trimming were worked out from the DNA. The sample includes about 70,000 clones, nearly 85% seen only once; the top ten take 1.8%. From germline, CDR1 is MNHNY and CDR2 SVGAGI (reference sequence). This CDR3 is built from 16 residues. V dropped 4 bases and J dropped 12; count of bases not matched to a gene: 12. This TCR was sampled from a woman aged 55-69 years with acute or convalescent COVID-19. The chain employs TRBV6-6 and TRBJ1-6, with 10 bases matching TRBD1. What was sequenced was peripheral blood. This CDR3 reads CASSSGPGTGEVPLHF. The DNA of the CDR3 is TGTGCCAGCAGTTCGGGTCCCGGGACAGGGGAGGTACCCCTCCACTTT.